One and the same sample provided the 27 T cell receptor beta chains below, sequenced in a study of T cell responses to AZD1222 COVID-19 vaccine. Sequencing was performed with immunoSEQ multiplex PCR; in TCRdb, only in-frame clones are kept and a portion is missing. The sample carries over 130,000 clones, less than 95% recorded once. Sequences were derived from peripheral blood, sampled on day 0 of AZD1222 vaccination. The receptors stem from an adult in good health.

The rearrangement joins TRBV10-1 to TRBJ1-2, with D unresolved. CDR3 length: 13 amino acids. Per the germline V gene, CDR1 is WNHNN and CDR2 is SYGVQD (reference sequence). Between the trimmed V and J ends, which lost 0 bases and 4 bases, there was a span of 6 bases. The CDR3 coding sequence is TGCGCCAGCAGTGAGTCCTTGGGCTATGGCTACACCTTC. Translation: CASSESLGYGYTF.

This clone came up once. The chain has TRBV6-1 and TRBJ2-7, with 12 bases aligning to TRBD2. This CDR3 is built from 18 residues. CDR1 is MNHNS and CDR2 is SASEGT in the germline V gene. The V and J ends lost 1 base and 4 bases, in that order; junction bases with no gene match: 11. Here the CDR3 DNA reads TGTGCCAGCAGTGAAGACCTAGCGGGGGGGGACCGGGTTTACGAGCAGTACGTC. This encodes CASSEDLAGGDRVYEQYV.

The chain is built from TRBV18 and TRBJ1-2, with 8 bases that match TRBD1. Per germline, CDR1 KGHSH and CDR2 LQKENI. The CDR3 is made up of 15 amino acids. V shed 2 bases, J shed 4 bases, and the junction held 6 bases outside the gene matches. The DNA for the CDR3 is TGTGCCAGCTCACCAGCAGTTACAGGGGGCTATGGCTACACCTTC. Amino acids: CASSPAVTGGYGYTF.

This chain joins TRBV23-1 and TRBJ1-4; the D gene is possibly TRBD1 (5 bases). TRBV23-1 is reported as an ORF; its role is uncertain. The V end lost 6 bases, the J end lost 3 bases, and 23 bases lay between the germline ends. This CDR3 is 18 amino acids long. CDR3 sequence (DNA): TGCGCCAGCAGGCACAATTACCAGGGTAGATGGGCTAATGAAAAACTGTTTTTT. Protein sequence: CASRHNYQGRWANEKLFF.

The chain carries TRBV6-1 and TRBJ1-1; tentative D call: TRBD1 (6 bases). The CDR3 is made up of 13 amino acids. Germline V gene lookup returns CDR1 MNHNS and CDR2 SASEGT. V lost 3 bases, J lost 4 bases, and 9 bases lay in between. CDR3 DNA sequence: TGTGCCAGCAGTGACGGCAGGGGCACTGAAGCTTTCTTT. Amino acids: CASSDGRGTEAFF.

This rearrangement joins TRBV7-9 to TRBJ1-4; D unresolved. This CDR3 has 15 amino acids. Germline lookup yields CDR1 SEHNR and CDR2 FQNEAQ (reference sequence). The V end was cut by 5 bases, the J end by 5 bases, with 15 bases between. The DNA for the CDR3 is TGTGCCAGCAGCCTCTCCGGTCCCTCCAATGAAAAACTGTTTTTT. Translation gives CASSLSGPSNEKLFF.

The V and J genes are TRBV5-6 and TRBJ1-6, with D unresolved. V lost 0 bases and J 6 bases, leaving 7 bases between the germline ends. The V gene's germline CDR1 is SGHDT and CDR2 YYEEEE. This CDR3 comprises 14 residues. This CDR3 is CASSLARANSPLHF. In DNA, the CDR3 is TGTGCCAGCAGCTTGGCAAGGGCTAATTCACCCCTCCACTTT.

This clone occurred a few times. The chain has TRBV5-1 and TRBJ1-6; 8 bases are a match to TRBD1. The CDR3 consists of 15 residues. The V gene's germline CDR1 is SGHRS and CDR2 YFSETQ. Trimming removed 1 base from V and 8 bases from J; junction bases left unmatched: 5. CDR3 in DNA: TGCGCCAGCAGCTTGCTGGGACAGGTGGATTCACCCCTCCACTTT. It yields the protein CASSLLGQVDSPLHF.

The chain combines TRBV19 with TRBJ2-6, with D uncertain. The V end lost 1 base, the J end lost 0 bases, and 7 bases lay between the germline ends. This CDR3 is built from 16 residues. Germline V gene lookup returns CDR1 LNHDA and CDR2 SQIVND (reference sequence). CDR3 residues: CASSIVGLSGANVLTF. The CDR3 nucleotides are TGTGCCAGTAGTATAGTCGGGCTCTCTGGGGCCAACGTCCTGACTTTC. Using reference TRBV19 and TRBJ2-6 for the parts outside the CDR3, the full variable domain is DGGITQSPKYLFRKEGQNVTLSCEQNLNHDAMYWYRQDPGQGLRLIYYSQIVNDFQKGDIAEGYSVSREKKESFPLTVTSAQKNPTAFYLCASSIVGLSGANVLTFGAGSRLTVL.

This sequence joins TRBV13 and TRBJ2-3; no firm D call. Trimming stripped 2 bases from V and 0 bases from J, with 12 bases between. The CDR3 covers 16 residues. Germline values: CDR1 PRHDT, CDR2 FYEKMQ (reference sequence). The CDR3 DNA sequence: TGTGCCAGCAGCTTAAGGGAACAGATTAGCACAGATACGCAGTATTTT. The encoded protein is CASSLREQISTDTQYF.

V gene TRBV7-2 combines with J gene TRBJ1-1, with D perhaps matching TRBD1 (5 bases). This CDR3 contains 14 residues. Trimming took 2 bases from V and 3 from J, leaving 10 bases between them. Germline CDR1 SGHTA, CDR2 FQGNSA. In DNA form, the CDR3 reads TGTGCCAGCAGCTTAATGGGGGTAGACACTGAAGCTTTCTTT. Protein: CASSLMGVDTEAFF.

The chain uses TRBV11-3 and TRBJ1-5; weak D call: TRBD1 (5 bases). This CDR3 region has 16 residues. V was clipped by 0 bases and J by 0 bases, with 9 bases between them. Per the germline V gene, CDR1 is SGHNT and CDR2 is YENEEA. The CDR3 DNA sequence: TGTGCCAGCAGCTTAGAGACAGAAAATAGCAATCAGCCCCAGCATTTT. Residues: CASSLETENSNQPQHF.

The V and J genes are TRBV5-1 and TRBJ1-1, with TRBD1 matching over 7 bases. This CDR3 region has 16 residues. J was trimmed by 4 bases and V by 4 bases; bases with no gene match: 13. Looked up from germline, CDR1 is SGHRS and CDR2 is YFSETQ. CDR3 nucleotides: TGCGCCAGCAGCGTGGGACAGAAAGAGGGACTCACTGAAGCTTTCTTT. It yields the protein CASSVGQKEGLTEAFF.

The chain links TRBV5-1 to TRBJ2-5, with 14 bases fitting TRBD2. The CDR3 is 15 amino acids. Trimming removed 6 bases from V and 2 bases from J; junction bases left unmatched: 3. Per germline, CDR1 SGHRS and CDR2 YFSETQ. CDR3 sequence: CASMGLAGAQETQYF. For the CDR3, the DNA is TGCGCCAGCATGGGACTAGCGGGGGCACAAGAGACCCAGTACTTC.

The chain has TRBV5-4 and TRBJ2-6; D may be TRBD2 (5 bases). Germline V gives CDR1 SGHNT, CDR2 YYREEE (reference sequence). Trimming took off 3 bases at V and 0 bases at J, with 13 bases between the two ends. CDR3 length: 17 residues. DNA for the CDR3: TGTGCCAGCAGCTCTCCTAAAAGCGGCTCTGGGGCCAACGTCCTGACTTTC. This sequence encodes CASSSPKSGSGANVLTF. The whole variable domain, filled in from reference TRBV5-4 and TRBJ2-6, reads ETGVTQSPTHLIKTRGQQVTLRCSSQSGHNTVSWYQQALGQGPQFIFQYYREEENGRGNFPPRFSGLQFPNYSSELNVNALELDDSALYLCASSSPKSGSGANVLTFGAGSRLTVL.

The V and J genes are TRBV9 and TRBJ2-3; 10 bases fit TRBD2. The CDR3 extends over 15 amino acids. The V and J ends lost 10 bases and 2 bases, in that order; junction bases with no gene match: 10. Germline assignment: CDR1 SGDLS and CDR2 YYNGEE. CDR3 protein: CAGSEREGFTDTQYF. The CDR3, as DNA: TGTGCCGGCTCTGAGCGGGAGGGTTTCACAGATACGCAGTATTTT.

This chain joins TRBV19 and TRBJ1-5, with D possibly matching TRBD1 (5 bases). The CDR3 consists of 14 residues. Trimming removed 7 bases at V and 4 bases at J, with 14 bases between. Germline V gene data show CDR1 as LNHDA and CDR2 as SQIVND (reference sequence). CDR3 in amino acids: CASNLPGTNQPQHF. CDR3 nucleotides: TGTGCCAGTAACCTACCGGGGACGAATCAGCCCCAGCATTTT.

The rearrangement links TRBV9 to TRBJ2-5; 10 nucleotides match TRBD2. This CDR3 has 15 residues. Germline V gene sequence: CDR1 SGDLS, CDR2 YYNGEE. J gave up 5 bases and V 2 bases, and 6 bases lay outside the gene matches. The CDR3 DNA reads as TGTGCCAGCAGCGTCGGGACTAGCGACTTGGAGACCCAGTACTTC. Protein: CASSVGTSDLETQYF.

CDR3 nucleotide sequence: TGTGCCAGCAGTTTAGCCGGTAATTACAATGAGCAGTTCTTC. Translation: CASSLAGNYNEQFF. V and J are TRBV28 and TRBJ2-1; D is ambiguous. The germline V and J ends were trimmed by 2 bases and 4 bases, with 9 bases remaining between them. The CDR3 contains 14 residues. Germline CDR1 reads MDHEN; CDR2 reads SYDVKM.

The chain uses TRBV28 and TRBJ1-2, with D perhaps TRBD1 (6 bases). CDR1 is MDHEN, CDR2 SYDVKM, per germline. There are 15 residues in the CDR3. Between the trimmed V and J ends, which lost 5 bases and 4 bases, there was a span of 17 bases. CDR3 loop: CASSGAGAAVYGYTF. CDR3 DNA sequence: TGTGCCAGCAGTGGTGCAGGGGCGGCGGTCTATGGCTACACCTTC.

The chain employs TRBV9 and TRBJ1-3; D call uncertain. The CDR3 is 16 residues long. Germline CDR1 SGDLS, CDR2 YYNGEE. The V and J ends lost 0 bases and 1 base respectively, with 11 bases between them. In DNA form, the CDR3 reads TGTGCCAGCAGCGTAGCTGGGTTGGGGTCTGGAAACACCATATATTTT. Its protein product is CASSVAGLGSGNTIYF.

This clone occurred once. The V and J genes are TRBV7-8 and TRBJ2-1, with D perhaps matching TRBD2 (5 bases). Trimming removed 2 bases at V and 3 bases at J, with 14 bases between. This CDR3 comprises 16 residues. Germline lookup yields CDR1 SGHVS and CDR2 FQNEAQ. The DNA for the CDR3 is TGTGCCAGCAGCTTAAAGCGGCTATTCCTCTACAATGAGCAGTTCTTC. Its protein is CASSLKRLFLYNEQFF.

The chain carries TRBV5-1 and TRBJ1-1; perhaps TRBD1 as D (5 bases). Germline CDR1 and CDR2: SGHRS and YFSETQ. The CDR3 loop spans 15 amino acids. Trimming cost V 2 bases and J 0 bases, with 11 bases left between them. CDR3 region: CASSFVGGMNTEAFF. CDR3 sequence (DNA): TGCGCCAGCAGCTTCGTCGGGGGGATGAACACTGAAGCTTTCTTT.

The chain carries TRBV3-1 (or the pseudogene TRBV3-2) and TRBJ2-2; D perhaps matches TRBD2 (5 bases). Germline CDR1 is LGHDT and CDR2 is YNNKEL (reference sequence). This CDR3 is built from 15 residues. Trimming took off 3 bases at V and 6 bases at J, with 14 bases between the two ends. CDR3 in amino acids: CASSQAPAEPGELFF. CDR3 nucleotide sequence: TGTGCCAGCAGCCAGGCGCCAGCGGAACCCGGGGAGCTGTTTTTT.

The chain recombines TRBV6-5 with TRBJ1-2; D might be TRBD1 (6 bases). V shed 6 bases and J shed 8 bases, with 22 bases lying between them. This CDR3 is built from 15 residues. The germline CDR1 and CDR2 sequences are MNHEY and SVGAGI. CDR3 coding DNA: TGTGCCAGCAGACCCGATCGGGGGCACGGCCGGGGCTACACCTTC. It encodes CASRPDRGHGRGYTF.

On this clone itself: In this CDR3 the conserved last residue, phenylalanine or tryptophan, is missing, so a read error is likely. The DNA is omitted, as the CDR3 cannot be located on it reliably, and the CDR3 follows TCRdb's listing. The CDR3 spells CASSQPWSLNWL. V and J are TRBV4-2 and TRBJ1-1; the table names TRBD1, a call not compared with the DNA. Inclusive of both ends, the CDR3 amounts to 12 amino acids. Germline loops: CDR1 LGHNA, CDR2 YNFKEQ.

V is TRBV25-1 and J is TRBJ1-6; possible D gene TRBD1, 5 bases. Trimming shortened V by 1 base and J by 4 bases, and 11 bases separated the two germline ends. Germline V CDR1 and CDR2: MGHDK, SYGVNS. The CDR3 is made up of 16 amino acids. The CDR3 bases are TGTGCCAGCAGTGAATGGTCAGGACAATATAATTCACCCCTCCACTTT. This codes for CASSEWSGQYNSPLHF.